This T cell receptor beta chain was profiled in a study of T cell changes during pregnancy in multiple sclerosis. This CDR3 contains 14 residues. The junction had 4 bases not matched to a gene; V was cut back by 3 bases and J by 2 bases. Germline CDR1 and CDR2: LGHNA and YSLEER. Repertoires were generated with immunoSEQ multiplex PCR, while TCRdb's copy carries only in-frame clones and drops some. The sample carries around 21,000 clones, 80% to 90% recorded once. This TCR was sampled from a female donor in good health, enrolled as a control in a pregnancy study. This chain uses TRBV4-3 with TRBJ2-7; 7 bases fit TRBD2. The sequences come from CD8+ T cells from peripheral blood mononuclear cells, collected after pregnancy. CDR3 loop: CASSQVRGAYEQYF. CDR3 coding DNA: TGCGCCAGCAGCCAGGTACGGGGGGCCTACGAGCAGTACTTC.